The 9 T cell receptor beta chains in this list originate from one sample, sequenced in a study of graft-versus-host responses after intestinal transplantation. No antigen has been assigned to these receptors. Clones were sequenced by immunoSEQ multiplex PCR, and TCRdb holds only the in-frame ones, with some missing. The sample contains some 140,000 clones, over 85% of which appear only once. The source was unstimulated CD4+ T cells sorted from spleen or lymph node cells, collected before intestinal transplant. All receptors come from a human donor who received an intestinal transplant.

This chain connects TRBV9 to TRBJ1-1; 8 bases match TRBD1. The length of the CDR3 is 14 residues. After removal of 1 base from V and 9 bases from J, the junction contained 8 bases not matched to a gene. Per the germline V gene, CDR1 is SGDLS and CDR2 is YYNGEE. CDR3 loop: CASSVSGQGGKAFF. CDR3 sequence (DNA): TGTGCCAGCAGCGTATCTGGACAGGGTGGAAAAGCTTTCTTT.

The CDR3 region is CASSPEGLLNTEAFF. The CDR3 DNA is TGTGCCAGCTCACCCGAGGGACTACTGAACACTGAAGCTTTCTTT. The V and J genes are TRBV18 and TRBJ1-1; tentative D call: TRBD1 (5 bases). Germline V gives CDR1 KGHSH, CDR2 LQKENI. Trimming stripped 3 bases from V and 0 bases from J, with 11 bases between. This CDR3 has 15 residues.

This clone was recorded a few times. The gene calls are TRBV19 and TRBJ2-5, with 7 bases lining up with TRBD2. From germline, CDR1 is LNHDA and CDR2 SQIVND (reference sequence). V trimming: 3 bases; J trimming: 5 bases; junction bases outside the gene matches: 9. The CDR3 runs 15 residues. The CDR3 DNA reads TGTGCCAGTAGTATGGGGGGGACCAACGCTGAGACCCAGTACTTC. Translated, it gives CASSMGGTNAETQYF.

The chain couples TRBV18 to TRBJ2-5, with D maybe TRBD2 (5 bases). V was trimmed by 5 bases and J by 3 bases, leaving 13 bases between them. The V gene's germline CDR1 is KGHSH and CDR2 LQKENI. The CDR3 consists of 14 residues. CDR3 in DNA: TGTGCCAGCTCATTTGGAGGCGTAGAAGAGACCCAGTACTTC. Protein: CASSFGGVEETQYF.

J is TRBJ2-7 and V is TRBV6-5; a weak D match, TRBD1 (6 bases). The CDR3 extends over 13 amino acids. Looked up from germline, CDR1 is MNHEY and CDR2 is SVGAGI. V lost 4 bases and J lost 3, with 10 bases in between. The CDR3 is CASSSRDNYEQYF. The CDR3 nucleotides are TGTGCCAGCAGTTCCCGGGACAACTACGAGCAGTACTTC.

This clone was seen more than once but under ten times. The CDR3 DNA reads as TGCAGCGTTCTCCGGGACCGCTTCTATGGCTACACCTTC. Translating gives CSVLRDRFYGYTF. The chain recombines TRBV29-1 with TRBJ1-2; the D gene is possibly TRBD1 (5 bases). V lost 5 bases and J 4 bases, leaving 14 bases between the germline ends. The CDR3 is 13 amino acids. The V gene's germline CDR1 is SQVTM and CDR2 ANQGSEA. The variable domain in full, completed from reference TRBV29-1 and TRBJ1-2, reads SAVISQKPSRDICQRGTSLTIQCQVDSQVTMMFWYRQQPGQSLTLIATANQGSEATYESGFVIDKFPISRPNLTFSTLTVSNMSPEDSSIYLCSVLRDRFYGYTFGSGTRLTVV.

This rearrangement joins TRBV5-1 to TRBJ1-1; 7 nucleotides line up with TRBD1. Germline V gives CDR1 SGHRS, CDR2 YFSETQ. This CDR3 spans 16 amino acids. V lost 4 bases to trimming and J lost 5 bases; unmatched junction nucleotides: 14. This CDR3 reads CASSPRGGGIGTEAFF. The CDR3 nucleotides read TGCGCCAGCAGCCCGCGGGGAGGGGGCATAGGGACTGAAGCTTTCTTT. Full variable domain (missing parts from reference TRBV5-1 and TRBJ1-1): KAGVTQTPRYLIKTRGQQVTLSCSPISGHRSVSWYQQTPGQGLQFLFEYFSETQRNKGNFPGRFSGRQFSNSRSEMNVSTLELGDSALYLCASSPRGGGIGTEAFFGQGTRLTVV.

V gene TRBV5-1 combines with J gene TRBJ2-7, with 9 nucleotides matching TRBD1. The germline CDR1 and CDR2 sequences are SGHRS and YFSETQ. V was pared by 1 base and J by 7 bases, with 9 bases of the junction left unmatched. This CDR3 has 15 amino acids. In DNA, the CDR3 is TGCGCCAGCAGCTTGAGGGGACAGGGCCCGGGGGAGCAGTACTTC. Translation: CASSLRGQGPGEQYF.

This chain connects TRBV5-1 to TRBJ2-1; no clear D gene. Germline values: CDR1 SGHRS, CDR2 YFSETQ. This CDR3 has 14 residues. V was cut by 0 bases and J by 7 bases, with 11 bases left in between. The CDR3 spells CASSLDTGRNEQFF. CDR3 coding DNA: TGCGCCAGCAGCTTGGACACGGGTCGGAATGAGCAGTTCTTC.